The sequence of this TCR beta chain was determined in a study of blood T cell repertoires in COVID-19. This clone turned up a few times. The protocol was immunoSEQ multiplex PCR, while the TCRdb copy is restricted to in-frame clones and leaves out a portion. The sample includes around 60,000 clones, about 80% seen only once; the top ten take roughly a tenth. CDR1 is SGHTA and CDR2 is FQGNSA in the germline V gene. The CDR3 runs 13 residues. V shed 4 bases, J shed 5 bases, and the junction held 3 bases outside the gene matches. This rearrangement joins TRBV7-2 to TRBJ2-7, with 9 bases fitting TRBD1. Sequenced input: peripheral blood. The receptor was isolated from a man aged 50-60 years with COVID-19, enrolled during active disease. CDR3 sequence reads: CASSWDRENEQYF. In DNA, the CDR3 is TGTGCCAGCAGCTGGGACAGGGAAAACGAGCAGTACTTC.